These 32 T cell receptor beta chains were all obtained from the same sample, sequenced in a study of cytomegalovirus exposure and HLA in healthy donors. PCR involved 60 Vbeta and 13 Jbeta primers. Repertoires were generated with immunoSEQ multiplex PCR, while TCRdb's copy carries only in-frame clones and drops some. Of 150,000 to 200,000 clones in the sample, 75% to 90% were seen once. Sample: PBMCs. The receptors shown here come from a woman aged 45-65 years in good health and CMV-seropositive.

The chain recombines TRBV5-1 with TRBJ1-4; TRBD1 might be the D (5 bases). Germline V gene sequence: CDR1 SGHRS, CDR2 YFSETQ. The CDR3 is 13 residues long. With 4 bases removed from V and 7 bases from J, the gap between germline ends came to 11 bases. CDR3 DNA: TGCGCCAGCAGCCCGACAGTAGGTGAAAAACTGTTTTTT. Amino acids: CASSPTVGEKLFF.

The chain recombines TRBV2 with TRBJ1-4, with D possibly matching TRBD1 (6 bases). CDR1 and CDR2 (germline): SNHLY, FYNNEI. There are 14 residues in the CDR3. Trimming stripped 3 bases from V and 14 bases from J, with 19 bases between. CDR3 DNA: TGTGCCAGCAGTGAGGGCGGCGGGGGCTCAGACCTGTTTTTT. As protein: CASSEGGGGSDLFF.

The CDR3 is CASSLVWGQGPYEQYF. In DNA, the CDR3 is TGTGCCAGCAGTTTAGTATGGGGACAGGGACCCTACGAGCAGTACTTC. The chain links TRBV27 to TRBJ2-7; 9 positions match TRBD1. The length of the CDR3 is 16 residues. From germline, CDR1 is MNHEY and CDR2 SMNVEV (reference sequence). V was pared by 2 bases and J by 2 bases, with 7 bases of the junction left unmatched.

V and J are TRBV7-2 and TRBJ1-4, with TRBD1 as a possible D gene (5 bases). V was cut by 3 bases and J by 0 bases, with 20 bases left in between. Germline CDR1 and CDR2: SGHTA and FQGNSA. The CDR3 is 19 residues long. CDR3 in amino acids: CASSFPEADREATNEKLFF. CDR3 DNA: TGTGCCAGCAGCTTCCCCGAGGCAGACAGAGAGGCAACTAATGAAAAACTGTTTTTT.

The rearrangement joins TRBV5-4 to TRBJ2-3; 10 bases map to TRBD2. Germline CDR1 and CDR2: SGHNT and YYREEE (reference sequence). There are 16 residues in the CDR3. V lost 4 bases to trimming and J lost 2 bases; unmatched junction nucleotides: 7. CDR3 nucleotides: TGTGCCAGCAGCACTAGCGGGGAAAACCCCACAGATACGCAGTATTTT. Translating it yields CASSTSGENPTDTQYF.

This CDR3 reads CASSDLPYSSSMAFF. The DNA of the CDR3 is TGTGCCAGCAGCGATTTACCCTATAGCAGTTCGATGGCTTTCTTT. The chain combines TRBV6-1 with TRBJ1-1; D not resolved. V gave up 6 bases and J gave up 11 bases, with 25 bases separating them. The germline V gene encodes CDR1 MNHNS and CDR2 SASEGT. The CDR3 extends over 15 amino acids.

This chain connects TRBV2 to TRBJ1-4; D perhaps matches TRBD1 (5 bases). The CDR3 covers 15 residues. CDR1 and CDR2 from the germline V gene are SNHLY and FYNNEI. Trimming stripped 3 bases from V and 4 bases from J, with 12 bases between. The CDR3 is CASSDPDSYNEKLFF. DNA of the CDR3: TGTGCCAGCAGTGACCCTGACAGCTATAATGAAAAACTGTTTTTT.

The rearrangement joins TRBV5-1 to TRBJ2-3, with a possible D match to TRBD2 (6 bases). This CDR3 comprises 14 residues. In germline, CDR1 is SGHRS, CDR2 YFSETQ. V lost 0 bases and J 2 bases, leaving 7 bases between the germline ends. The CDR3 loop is CASSLGGVTDTQYF. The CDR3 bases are TGCGCCAGCAGCTTGGGGGGGGTCACAGATACGCAGTATTTT.

The CDR3 nucleotides are TGCGCCAGCAGCGGACTAGCGGGCAACAATTGGTACAATGAGCAGTTCTTC. Protein: CASSGLAGNNWYNEQFF. This rearrangement joins TRBV5-1 to TRBJ2-1; 11 nucleotides line up with TRBD2. The CDR3 length is 17 residues. Germline CDR1 is SGHRS and CDR2 is YFSETQ. The V segment lost 4 bases and the J segment 4 bases; nucleotides outside the gene matches: 10.

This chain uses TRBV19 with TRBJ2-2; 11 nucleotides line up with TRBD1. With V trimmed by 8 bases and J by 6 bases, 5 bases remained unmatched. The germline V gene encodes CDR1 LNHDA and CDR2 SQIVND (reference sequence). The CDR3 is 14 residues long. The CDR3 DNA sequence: TGTGCCAGTTCAAGGACAGGGGGCTCCGGGGAGCTGTTTTTT. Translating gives CASSRTGGSGELFF.

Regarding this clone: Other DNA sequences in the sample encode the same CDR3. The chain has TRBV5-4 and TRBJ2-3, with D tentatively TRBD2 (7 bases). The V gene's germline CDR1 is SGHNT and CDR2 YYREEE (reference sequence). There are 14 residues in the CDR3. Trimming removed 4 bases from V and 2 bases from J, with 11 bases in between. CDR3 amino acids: CASSRGGDTDTQYF. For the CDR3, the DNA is TGTGCCAGCAGCCGCGGGGGCGACACAGATACGCAGTATTTT. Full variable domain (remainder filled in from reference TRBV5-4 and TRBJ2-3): ETGVTQSPTHLIKTRGQQVTLRCSSQSGHNTVSWYQQALGQGPQFIFQYYREEENGRGNFPPRFSGLQFPNYSSELNVNALELDDSALYLCASSRGGDTDTQYFGPGTRLTVL.

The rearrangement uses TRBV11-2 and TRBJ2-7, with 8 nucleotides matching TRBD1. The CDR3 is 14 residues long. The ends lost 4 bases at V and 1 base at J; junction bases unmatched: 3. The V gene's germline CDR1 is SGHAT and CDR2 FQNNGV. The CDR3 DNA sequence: TGTGCCAGCAGCTCTACAGGGGGATCCTACGAGCAGTACTTC. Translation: CASSSTGGSYEQYF.

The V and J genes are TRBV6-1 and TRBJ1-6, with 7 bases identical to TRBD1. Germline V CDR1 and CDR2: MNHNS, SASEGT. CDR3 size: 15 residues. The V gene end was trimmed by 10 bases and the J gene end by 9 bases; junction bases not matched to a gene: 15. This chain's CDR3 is CATLVDGDRVSPLHF. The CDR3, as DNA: TGTGCCACCCTCGTAGATGGCGACAGGGTTTCACCCCTCCACTTT.

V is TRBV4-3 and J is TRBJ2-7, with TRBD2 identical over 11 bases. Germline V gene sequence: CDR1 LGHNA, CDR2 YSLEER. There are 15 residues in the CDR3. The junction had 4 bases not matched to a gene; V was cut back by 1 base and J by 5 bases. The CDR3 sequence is CASSQVAGGRDEQYF. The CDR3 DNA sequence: TGCGCCAGCAGCCAAGTAGCGGGGGGGCGTGACGAGCAGTACTTC.

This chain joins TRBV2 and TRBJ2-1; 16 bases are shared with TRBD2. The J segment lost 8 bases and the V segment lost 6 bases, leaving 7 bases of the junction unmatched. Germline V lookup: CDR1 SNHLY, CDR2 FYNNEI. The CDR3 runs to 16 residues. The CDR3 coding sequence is TGTGCCAGCAGCGGAGGGACTAGCGGGGGGGCCGATGAGCAGTTCTTC. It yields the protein CASSGGTSGGADEQFF.

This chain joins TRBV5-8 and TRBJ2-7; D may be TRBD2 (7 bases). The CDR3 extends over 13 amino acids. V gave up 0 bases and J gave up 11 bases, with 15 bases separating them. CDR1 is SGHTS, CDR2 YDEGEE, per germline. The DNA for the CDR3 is TGTGCCAGCAGCTTGGTAAGGGGGGGTGAGAAGTACTTC. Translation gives CASSLVRGGEKYF.

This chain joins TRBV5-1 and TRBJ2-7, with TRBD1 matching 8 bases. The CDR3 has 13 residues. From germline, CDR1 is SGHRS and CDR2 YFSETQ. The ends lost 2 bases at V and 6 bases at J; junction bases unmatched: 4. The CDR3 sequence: CASSFTGGSEQYF. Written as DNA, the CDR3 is TGCGCCAGCAGCTTTACAGGGGGTAGCGAGCAGTACTTC.

The CDR3 here is CASSLSDRGNSPLHF. DNA for the CDR3: TGTGCCAGCAGTTTATCGGACAGGGGCAATTCACCCCTCCACTTT. J is TRBJ1-6 and V is TRBV27, with 9 bases that match TRBD1. Trimming took 0 bases from V and 7 from J; bases not matched to a gene: 1. The CDR3 extends over 15 amino acids. In germline, CDR1 is MNHEY, CDR2 SMNVEV (reference sequence).

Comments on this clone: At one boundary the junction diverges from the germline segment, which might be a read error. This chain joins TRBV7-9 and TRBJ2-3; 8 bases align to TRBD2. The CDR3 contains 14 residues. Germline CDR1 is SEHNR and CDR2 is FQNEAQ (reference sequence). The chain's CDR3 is CSSSFGTSFATQYF. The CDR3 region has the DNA TGTTCCAGCAGCTTTGGGACTAGTTTTGCCACGCAGTATTTT.

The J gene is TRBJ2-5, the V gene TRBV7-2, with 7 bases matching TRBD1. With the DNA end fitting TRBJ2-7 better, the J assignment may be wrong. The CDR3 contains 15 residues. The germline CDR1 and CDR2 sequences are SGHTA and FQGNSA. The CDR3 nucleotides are TGTGCCAGCAGCGTAGACCGGGACAGAACCTACGAGCAGTACTTC. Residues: CASSVDRDRTYEQYF.

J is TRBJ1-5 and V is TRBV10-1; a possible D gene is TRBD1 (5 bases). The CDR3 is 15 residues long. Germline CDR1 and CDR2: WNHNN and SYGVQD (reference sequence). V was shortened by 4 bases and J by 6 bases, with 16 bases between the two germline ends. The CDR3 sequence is CASSGQGSLPQPQHF. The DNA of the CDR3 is TGCGCCAGCAGTGGGCAGGGATCCCTCCCTCAGCCCCAGCATTTT.

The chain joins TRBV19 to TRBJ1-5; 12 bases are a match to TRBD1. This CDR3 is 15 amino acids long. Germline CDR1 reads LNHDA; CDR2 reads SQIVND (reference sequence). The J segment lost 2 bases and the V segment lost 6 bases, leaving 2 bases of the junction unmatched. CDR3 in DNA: TGTGCCAGTAGCGGGACAGGGGGCGGCAATCAGCCCCAGCATTTT. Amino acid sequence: CASSGTGGGNQPQHF.

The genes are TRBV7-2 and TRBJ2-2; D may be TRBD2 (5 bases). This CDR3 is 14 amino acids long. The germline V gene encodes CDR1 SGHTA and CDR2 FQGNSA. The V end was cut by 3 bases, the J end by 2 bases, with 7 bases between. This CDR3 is CASSFWTNTGELFF. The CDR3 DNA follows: TGTGCCAGCAGCTTTTGGACTAACACCGGGGAGCTGTTTTTT.

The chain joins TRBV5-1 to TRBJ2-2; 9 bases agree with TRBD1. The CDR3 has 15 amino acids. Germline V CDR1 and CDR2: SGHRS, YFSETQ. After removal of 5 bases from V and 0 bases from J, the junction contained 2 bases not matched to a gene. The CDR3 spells CASSGQGSNTGELFF. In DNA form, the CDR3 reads TGCGCCAGCAGTGGACAGGGGTCGAACACCGGGGAGCTGTTTTTT.

The CDR3 nucleotides are TGTGCCAGCACGGGGTCAGGGGTACTTTACGAGCAGTACTTC. Its protein product is CASTGSGVLYEQYF. The chain recombines TRBV28 with TRBJ2-7, with D perhaps TRBD1 (6 bases). V gave up 7 bases and J gave up 4 bases, with 17 bases separating them. Germline V lookup: CDR1 MDHEN, CDR2 SYDVKM. This CDR3 region has 14 residues.

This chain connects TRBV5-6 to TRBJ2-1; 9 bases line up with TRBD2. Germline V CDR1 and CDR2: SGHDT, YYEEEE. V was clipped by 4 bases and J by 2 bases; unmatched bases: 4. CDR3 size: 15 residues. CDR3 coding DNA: TGTGCCAGCAGCCCGACTAGCGGCCCCTACAATGAGCAGTTCTTC. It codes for CASSPTSGPYNEQFF.

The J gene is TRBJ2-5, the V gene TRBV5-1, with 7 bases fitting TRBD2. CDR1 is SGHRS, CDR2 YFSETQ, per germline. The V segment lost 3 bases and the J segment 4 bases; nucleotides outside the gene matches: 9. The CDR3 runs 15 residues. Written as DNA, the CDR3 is TGCGCCAGCAGCTCGCTTGCGGGGGTCGGAGAGACCCAGTACTTC. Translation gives CASSSLAGVGETQYF.

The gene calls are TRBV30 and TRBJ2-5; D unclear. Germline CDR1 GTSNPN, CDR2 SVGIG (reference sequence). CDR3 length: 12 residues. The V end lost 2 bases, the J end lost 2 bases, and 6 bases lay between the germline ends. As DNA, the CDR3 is TGTGCCTGGAGTACCCTACAAGAGACCCAGTACTTC. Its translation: CAWSTLQETQYF.

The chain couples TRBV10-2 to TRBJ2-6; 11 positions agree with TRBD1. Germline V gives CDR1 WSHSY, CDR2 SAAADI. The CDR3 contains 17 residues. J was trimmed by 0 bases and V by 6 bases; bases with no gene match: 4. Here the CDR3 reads CASRAGTGGSGANVLTF. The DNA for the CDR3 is TGCGCCAGCAGAGCCGGGACAGGGGGCTCTGGGGCCAACGTCCTGACTTTC.

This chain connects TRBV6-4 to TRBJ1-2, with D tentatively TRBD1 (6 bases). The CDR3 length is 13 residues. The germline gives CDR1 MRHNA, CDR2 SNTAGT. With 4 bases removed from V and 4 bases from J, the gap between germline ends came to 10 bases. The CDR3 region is CASSGGGPYGYTF. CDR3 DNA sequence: TGTGCCAGCAGTGGGGGGGGGCCCTATGGCTACACCTTC.

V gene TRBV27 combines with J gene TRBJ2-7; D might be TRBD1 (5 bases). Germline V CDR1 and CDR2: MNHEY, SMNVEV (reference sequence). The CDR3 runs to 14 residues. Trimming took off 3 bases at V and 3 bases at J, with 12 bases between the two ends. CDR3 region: CASSFAQGYYEQYF. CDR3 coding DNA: TGTGCCAGCAGTTTCGCCCAGGGTTACTACGAGCAGTACTTC.

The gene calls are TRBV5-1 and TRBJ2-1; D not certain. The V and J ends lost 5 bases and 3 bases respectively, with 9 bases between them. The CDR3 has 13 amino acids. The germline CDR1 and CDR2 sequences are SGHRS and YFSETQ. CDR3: CASRADIYNEQFF. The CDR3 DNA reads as TGCGCCAGCAGGGCTGACATCTACAATGAGCAGTTCTTC.